Listed below are T cell receptor beta chains from one sample, sequenced in a study of sequential checkpoint blockade in melanoma. Repertoires were generated with immunoSEQ multiplex PCR, while TCRdb's copy carries only in-frame clones and drops some. The sample lists some 21,000 clones; approximately 81% were seen once. The sequencing used CD8+ T cells sorted from blood (inferred from file names), collected from a patient given nivolumab and ipilimumab in sequence. All receptors derive from a human donor with melanoma. Each CDR3 is given with its conserved first and last residue. Each record gives: clone size, D gene, V gene, CDR3 length, J gene, CDR3 DNA, CDR3 protein. The D gene is left open where the match is weak. Size values are once, few and many counts, or a class for expanded clones, and some rows have none.

size: .
D: .
V: TRBV10-1
length: 15
J: TRBJ2-1
DNA: TGCGCCAGCAGTAGGAGGGACAGTGTGGACAATGAGCAGTTCTTC
CDR3: CASSRRDSVDNEQFF

size: .
D: TRBD1
V: TRBV19
length: 13
J: TRBJ1-6
DNA: TGTGCCAGTAGCCGGGACAGATATTCACCCCTCCACTTT
CDR3: CASSRDRYSPLHF

size: .
D: .
V: TRBV29-1
length: 13
J: TRBJ1-1
DNA: TGCAGCGTTGGGTCTGGGAGGATCACTGAAGCTTTCTTT
CDR3: CSVGSGRITEAFF

size: .
D: TRBD1
V: TRBV9
length: 15
J: TRBJ2-7
DNA: TGTGCCAGCAGCCCTCTGGGACAGACACCCTACGAGCAGTACTTC
CDR3: CASSPLGQTPYEQYF

size: .
D: TRBD1
V: TRBV12-5
length: 15
J: TRBJ2-7
DNA: TGTGCTAGTGCCGAGGGGGGACAGGGGGTGGGGGAGCAGTACTTC
CDR3: CASAEGGQGVGEQYF

size: few
D: .
V: TRBV7-9
length: 15
J: TRBJ2-5
DNA: TGTGCCAGCAGTTCATCACGCGAAATCCAAGAGACCCAGTACTTC
CDR3: CASSSSREIQETQYF

size: .
D: .
V: TRBV11-2
length: 14
J: TRBJ2-7
DNA: TGTGCCAGCAGCCTCCTCCCGGGGAGACACGAGCAGTACTTC
CDR3: CASSLLPGRHEQYF

size: .
D: TRBD1
V: TRBV7-9
length: 14
J: TRBJ2-7
DNA: TGTGCCAGCAGCTTACGGGACAGGTTGTACGAGCAGTACTTC
CDR3: CASSLRDRLYEQYF

size: .
D: .
V: TRBV19
length: 16
J: TRBJ2-1
DNA: TGTGCCAGTAGTCCCGAACGGGTCCCGGCTTACAATGAGCAGTTCTTC
CDR3: CASSPERVPAYNEQFF

size: .
D: .
V: TRBV7-2
length: 16
J: TRBJ2-1
DNA: TGTGCCAGCAGCTTATCCGTGCGAACTTCCTACAATGAGCAGTTCTTC
CDR3: CASSLSVRTSYNEQFF

size: .
D: TRBD2
V: TRBV5-1
length: 18
J: TRBJ2-3
DNA: TGCGCCAGCAGCTCCCCCAATGATACTAGCGGCGAAAGAGATACGCAGTATTTT
CDR3: CASSSPNDTSGERDTQYF

size: .
D: TRBD1
V: TRBV27
length: 17
J: TRBJ1-5
DNA: TGTGCCAGCGGGTCGGGACAGGGATACGGCAGCAATCAGCCCCAGCATTTT
CDR3: CASGSGQGYGSNQPQHF

size: .
D: .
V: TRBV15
length: 15
J: TRBJ2-5
DNA: TGTGCCACCAGCAGCGGTTCGGTGTTTGAAGAGACCCAGTACTTC
CDR3: CATSSGSVFEETQYF

size: .
D: TRBD2
V: TRBV11-2
length: 16
J: TRBJ2-2
DNA: TGTGCCAGCAGCTTAGAGCCTAGCGGCGGAACCGGGGAGCTGTTTTTT
CDR3: CASSLEPSGGTGELFF

size: .
D: TRBD2
V: TRBV7-8
length: 16
J: TRBJ2-3
DNA: TGTGCCAGCAGCCCTCGACTAGCGGGAGTTACAGATACGCAGTATTTT
CDR3: CASSPRLAGVTDTQYF